The 26 T cell receptor beta chains reported below all come from one sample, sequenced in a study of cytomegalovirus exposure and HLA in healthy donors. PCR primers comprised 60 Vbeta and 13 Jbeta primers. Profiling relied on immunoSEQ multiplex PCR, and the TCRdb table lists in-frame clones only, not all of them. The table records 200,000 or so clones, approximately 81% of them present only once. Sequences were obtained from PBMCs. The receptors stem from a woman under 30 in good health and CMV-seropositive.

In this sample, this clone turned up once. The V call is TRBV4-2, the J call TRBJ2-6, with D maybe TRBD2 (5 bases). This CDR3 comprises 15 residues. CDR1 is LGHNA, CDR2 YNFKEQ, per germline. The V and J ends lost 4 bases and 4 bases respectively, with 11 bases between them. This chain's CDR3 is CASSPGLAGANVLTF. The CDR3 DNA sequence: TGTGCCAGCAGCCCAGGACTGGCCGGGGCCAACGTCCTGACTTTC.

The rearrangement joins TRBV30 to TRBJ1-1; 7 bases fit TRBD1. Germline CDR1 reads GTSNPN; CDR2 reads SVGIG (reference sequence). The trim removed 3 bases at V and 5 bases at J, leaving 3 bases unmatched. This CDR3 is 12 amino acids long. CDR3: CAWRQTGTEAFF. As DNA, the CDR3 is TGTGCCTGGAGGCAGACAGGGACTGAAGCTTTCTTT.

CDR3 sequence reads: CATSRETSGGVEQYF. CDR3 DNA: TGTGCCACCAGCAGAGAGACTAGCGGGGGGGTCGAGCAGTACTTC. The rearrangement links TRBV15 to TRBJ2-7; 14 bases align to TRBD2. V dropped 0 bases and J dropped 6; count of bases not matched to a gene: 1. The CDR3 is 15 residues long. Germline-derived CDR1 and CDR2 are LNHNV and YYDKDF (reference sequence).

Only a few counts were recorded for this clone. The rearrangement uses TRBV2 and TRBJ1-1; D uncertain. Looked up from germline, CDR1 is SNHLY and CDR2 is FYNNEI. The V and J ends lost 7 bases and 1 base respectively, with 22 bases between them. The CDR3 covers 17 residues. In nucleotides, the CDR3 is TGTGCCAGCATTGGGTACAATCCCTCAAGCGCGAACACTGAAGCTTTCTTT. This encodes CASIGYNPSSANTEAFF.

This clone was picked up a small number of times. The chain uses TRBV6-5 and TRBJ1-2; no clear D gene. The CDR3 runs to 13 residues. Trimming pared 1 base from V and 2 bases from J, leaving 5 bases between. CDR1 is MNHEY, CDR2 SVGAGI, per germline. This chain's CDR3 is CASSYFRNYGYTF. For the CDR3, the DNA is TGTGCCAGCAGTTACTTCAGAAACTATGGCTACACCTTC.

The chain is built from TRBV30 and TRBJ2-5, with unresolved D. Between the trimmed V and J ends, which lost 5 bases and 2 bases, there was a span of 9 bases. From germline, CDR1 is GTSNPN and CDR2 SVGIG (reference sequence). This CDR3 is built from 12 residues. In DNA form, the CDR3 reads TGTGCCTGGGACCCGGGTCAAGAGACCCAGTACTTC. Protein sequence: CAWDPGQETQYF.

V usage is TRBV6-5 and J usage is TRBJ1-4; the match to TRBD1 covers 8 bases. The CDR3 covers 14 residues. Germline V gives CDR1 MNHEY, CDR2 SVGAGI. V was clipped by 0 bases and J by 8 bases; unmatched bases: 2. CDR3 DNA sequence: TGTGCCAGCAGTTACTCGTGGACAGGGGAAAAACTGTTTTTT. Translation: CASSYSWTGEKLFF.

This rearrangement joins TRBV5-1 to TRBJ2-3, with TRBD2 matching over 11 bases. V dropped 0 bases and J dropped 2; count of bases not matched to a gene: 5. The CDR3 has 17 amino acids. Germline CDR1 and CDR2: SGHRS and YFSETQ. CDR3 DNA: TGCGCCAGCAGCTTGGAGGCTAGCGGGGGGCTCACAGATACGCAGTATTTT. As protein: CASSLEASGGLTDTQYF.

This clone came up once. V usage is TRBV7-2 and J usage is TRBJ2-1; no firm D call. The CDR3 consists of 13 residues. Germline V gene sequence: CDR1 SGHTA, CDR2 FQGNSA. The V end was cut by 8 bases, the J end by 0 bases, with 8 bases between. CDR3 in amino acids: CASRSSSYNEQFF. The CDR3 bases are TGTGCCAGCCGGTCGAGCTCCTACAATGAGCAGTTCTTC.

This clone was seen a handful of times. The gene calls are TRBV6-1 and TRBJ2-7; D perhaps matches TRBD1 (6 bases). Trimming cost V 5 bases and J 3 bases, with 14 bases left between them. The CDR3 loop spans 14 amino acids. The V gene's germline CDR1 is MNHNS and CDR2 SASEGT. In nucleotides, the CDR3 is TGTGCCAGCAGTACGGGACACCGAAACTACGAGCAGTACGTC. Translating gives CASSTGHRNYEQYV.

J is TRBJ2-1 and V is TRBV6-1, with D possibly TRBD2 on 5 matching bases. V shed 1 base and J shed 2 bases, with 6 bases lying between them. Germline V gene lookup returns CDR1 MNHNS and CDR2 SASEGT. The CDR3 is 14 residues long. CDR3 DNA sequence: TGTGCCAGCAGTGAAGGAGGGCCCTACAATGAGCAGTTCTTC. Protein product: CASSEGGPYNEQFF.

The J gene is TRBJ2-7, the V gene TRBV7-9; D is perhaps TRBD1 (5 bases). The germline V gene encodes CDR1 SEHNR and CDR2 FQNEAQ (reference sequence). Trimming left V 0 bases short and J 2 bases short, with 8 bases between. The CDR3 is 14 residues long. CDR3 protein: CASSLALDTYEQYF. DNA for the CDR3: TGTGCCAGCAGCTTAGCCCTGGACACCTACGAGCAGTACTTC.

The J gene is TRBJ1-6, the V gene TRBV5-1; tentative D call: TRBD1 (5 bases). Trimming removed 0 bases from V and 0 bases from J, with 13 bases in between. Germline CDR1 is SGHRS and CDR2 is YFSETQ. This CDR3 contains 18 residues. As DNA, the CDR3 is TGCGCCAGCAGCTTGGCCGGGGCGGGGAGCTCCTATAATTCACCCCTCCACTTT. Translated, it gives CASSLAGAGSSYNSPLHF. The complete variable domain, with remaining parts taken from reference TRBV5-1 and TRBJ1-6, reads KAGVTQTPRYLIKTRGQQVTLSCSPISGHRSVSWYQQTPGQGLQFLFEYFSETQRNKGNFPGRFSGRQFSNSRSEMNVSTLELGDSALYLCASSLAGAGSSYNSPLHFGNGTRLTVT.

This clone was seen more than once but under ten times. This rearrangement joins TRBV7-3 to TRBJ1-1, with TRBD1 as a possible D gene (5 bases). Trimming pared 1 base from V and 6 bases from J, leaving 12 bases between. The CDR3 sequence is 14 residues long. Per the germline V gene, CDR1 is SGHTA and CDR2 is FQGTGA. The CDR3 sequence: CASSLIGSGAEAFF. The CDR3 DNA reads TGTGCCAGCAGCTTAATAGGGTCGGGGGCTGAAGCTTTCTTT.

J is TRBJ1-1 and V is TRBV15; tentatively, D is TRBD1 (5 bases). The length of the CDR3 is 13 residues. Trimming took 1 base from V and 10 from J, leaving 13 bases between them. The germline CDR1 and CDR2 sequences are LNHNV and YYDKDF (reference sequence). The CDR3 reads CATSRGGELVAFF. The CDR3 DNA sequence: TGTGCCACCAGCAGAGGGGGGGAATTGGTAGCTTTCTTT.

The gene calls are TRBV5-1 and TRBJ2-1; 8 nucleotides line up with TRBD1. Per the germline V gene, CDR1 is SGHRS and CDR2 is YFSETQ. V was pared by 6 bases and J by 4 bases, with 6 bases of the junction left unmatched. The CDR3 contains 14 residues. The CDR3 sequence is CASTPGQDYNEQFF. For the CDR3, the DNA is TGCGCCAGCACGCCGGGACAGGATTACAATGAGCAGTTCTTC.

The chain couples TRBV28 to TRBJ2-7; the match to TRBD1 covers 9 bases. CDR3 size: 12 residues. V trimming: 7 bases; J trimming: 3 bases; junction bases outside the gene matches: 1. CDR1 MDHEN and CDR2 SYDVKM come from the germline V gene. CDR3 bases: TGTGCCAGCACGACAGGGGGCTACGAGCAGTACTTC. This sequence encodes CASTTGGYEQYF.

The chain has TRBV6-4 and TRBJ2-3, with TRBD1 identical over 7 bases. Germline V gene lookup returns CDR1 MRHNA and CDR2 SNTAGT. There are 15 residues in the CDR3. The V segment lost 2 bases and the J segment 1 base; nucleotides outside the gene matches: 3. Here the CDR3 DNA reads TGTGCCAGCAGTGACCCTGGGACAGGCACAGATACGCAGTATTTT. Translation: CASSDPGTGTDTQYF.

The sample holds one count of this clone. The chain carries TRBV4-1 and TRBJ2-7; TRBD1 agrees at 8 bases. The CDR3 sequence is 19 residues long. Germline lookup yields CDR1 MGHRA and CDR2 YSYEKL. V lost 0 bases and J lost 0; bases outside the gene matches: 13. The CDR3 coding sequence is TGCGCCAGCAGCCAAGATTTGATGATCCCAGGGGGCACCTCCTACGAGCAGTACTTC. It specifies CASSQDLMIPGGTSYEQYF.

This clone was seen a few times. The V and J genes are TRBV2 and TRBJ1-1, with D possibly matching TRBD1 (5 bases). CDR3 length equals 14 residues. Germline V gene sequence: CDR1 SNHLY, CDR2 FYNNEI. V lost 2 bases, J lost 6 bases, and 13 bases lay in between. The CDR3 DNA follows: TGTGCCAGCAGTGAACGGGGGTCGGTCCCTGAAGCTTTCTTT. It specifies CASSERGSVPEAFF.

V and J are TRBV27 and TRBJ2-7; a weak D match, TRBD1 (6 bases). The V gene's germline CDR1 is MNHEY and CDR2 SMNVEV (reference sequence). The CDR3 is 14 amino acids. V dropped 3 bases and J dropped 0 bases, with 9 bases sitting between them. CDR3 in DNA: TGTGCCAGCAGTTTCAGGGGATTCTCCTACGAGCAGTACTTC. Its protein is CASSFRGFSYEQYF.

V is TRBV5-1 and J is TRBJ2-2; 12 bases are a match to TRBD2. Germline trimming cut 4 bases from V and 0 bases from J; bases unmatched to any gene: 7. The CDR3 covers 18 residues. Per germline, CDR1 SGHRS and CDR2 YFSETQ. The CDR3 spells CASSPGTSGSSNTGELFF. Here the CDR3 DNA reads TGCGCCAGCAGCCCAGGGACTAGCGGGTCCTCGAACACCGGGGAGCTGTTTTTT.

The chain carries TRBV19 and TRBJ2-6; 7 positions match TRBD2. Germline CDR1 LNHDA, CDR2 SQIVND (reference sequence). The CDR3 contains 14 residues. V dropped 11 bases and J dropped 0; count of bases not matched to a gene: 4. The CDR3 DNA follows: TGTGCCGCATCGGGGGGCTCTGGGGCCAACGTCCTGACTTTC. Its translation: CAASGGSGANVLTF.

The chain combines TRBV5-1 with TRBJ2-5, with TRBD1 as a possible D gene (5 bases). V was shortened by 1 base and J by 5 bases, with 15 bases between the two germline ends. The CDR3 covers 15 residues. Looked up from germline, CDR1 is SGHRS and CDR2 is YFSETQ. CDR3 in DNA: TGCGCCAGCAGCTTGCCAAAAGGGGTCGGGGAGACCCAGTACTTC. Translated, it gives CASSLPKGVGETQYF.

The rearrangement joins TRBV4-1 to TRBJ2-2, with D unclear. Germline V lookup: CDR1 MGHRA, CDR2 YSYEKL. CDR3 length: 20 residues. Trimming left V 5 bases short and J 0 bases short, with 25 bases between. The chain's CDR3 is CASSKGIRSVVNANTGELFF. CDR3 in DNA: TGCGCCAGCAGCAAAGGAATCCGGTCCGTCGTCAATGCGAACACCGGGGAGCTGTTTTTT.

The V and J genes are TRBV7-2 and TRBJ2-1, with 9 bases fitting TRBD2. In germline, CDR1 is SGHTA, CDR2 FQGNSA. Germline trimming cut 5 bases from V and 8 bases from J; bases unmatched to any gene: 7. The CDR3 contains 14 residues. CDR3 sequence: CASSPGLANDEQFF. The CDR3 DNA follows: TGTGCCAGCAGCCCAGGACTAGCGAACGATGAGCAGTTCTTC.